This entry is about one T cell receptor beta chain. Its antigen is not known. Sequencing used immunoSEQ multiplex PCR; TCRdb keeps in-frame clones, though not all of them. The table lists about 110,000 clones, around nine tenths of them singletons, with approximately 3% in the top ten. The V and J ends lost 0 bases and 5 bases respectively, with 14 bases between them. The CDR3 covers 15 residues. Per the germline V gene, CDR1 is SGHRS and CDR2 is YFSETQ. The data belong to a study of T cell responses to AZD1222 COVID-19 vaccine. Study results and limitations: Vaccine-associated CD4 TCRs ranged over spike, dominating at 160-218 and 743-854.

This clonotype was sampled from an adult in good health. The sample here was peripheral blood, taken on day 0 of MenACWY control vaccination. This rearrangement joins TRBV5-1 to TRBJ1-1, with D uncertain. CDR3 in DNA: TGCGCCAGCAGCTTGGGTCCTGACTGGAGGACTGAAGCTTTCTTT. Its protein product is CASSLGPDWRTEAFF.